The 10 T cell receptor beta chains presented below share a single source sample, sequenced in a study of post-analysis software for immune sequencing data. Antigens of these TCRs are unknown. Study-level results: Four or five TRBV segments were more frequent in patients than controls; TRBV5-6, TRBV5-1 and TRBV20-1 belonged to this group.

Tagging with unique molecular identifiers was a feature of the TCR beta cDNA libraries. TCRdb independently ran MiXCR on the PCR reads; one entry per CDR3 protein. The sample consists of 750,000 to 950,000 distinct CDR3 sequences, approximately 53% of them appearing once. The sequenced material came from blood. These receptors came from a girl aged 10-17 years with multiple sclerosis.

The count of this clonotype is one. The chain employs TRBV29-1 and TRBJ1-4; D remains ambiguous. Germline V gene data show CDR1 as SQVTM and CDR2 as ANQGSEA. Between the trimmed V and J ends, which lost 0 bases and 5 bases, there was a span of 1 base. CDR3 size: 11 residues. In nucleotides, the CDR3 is TGCAGCGTTGAAGAGAATGAAAAACTGTTTTTT. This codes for CSVEENEKLFF.

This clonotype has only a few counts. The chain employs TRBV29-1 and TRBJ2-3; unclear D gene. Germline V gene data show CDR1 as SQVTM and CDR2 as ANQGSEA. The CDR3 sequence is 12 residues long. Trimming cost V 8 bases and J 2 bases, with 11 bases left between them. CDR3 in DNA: TGCAGCCTATACCACAACACAGATACGCAGTATTTT. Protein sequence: CSLYHNTDTQYF.

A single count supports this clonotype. The chain's CDR3 is CASSYPRTDWQDVEQFF. The CDR3 DNA sequence: TGTGCCAGCAGTTACCCCCGGACGGATTGGCAGGACGTTGAGCAGTTCTTC. The rearrangement links TRBV6-6 to TRBJ2-1; D call uncertain. In germline, CDR1 is MNHNY, CDR2 SVGAGI (reference sequence). Trimming took 2 bases from V and 9 from J, leaving 23 bases between them. The CDR3 is 17 amino acids.

In nucleotides, the CDR3 is TGTGCCAGCAGCTTAACCCCGGATCTAGCCAAAAACATTCAGTACTTC. This sequence encodes CASSLTPDLAKNIQYF. The chain links TRBV7-3 to TRBJ2-4; D unresolved. CDR1 and CDR2 from the germline V gene are SGHTA and FQGTGA. The CDR3 spans 16 residues. V shed 0 bases and J shed 0 bases, with 9 bases lying between them.

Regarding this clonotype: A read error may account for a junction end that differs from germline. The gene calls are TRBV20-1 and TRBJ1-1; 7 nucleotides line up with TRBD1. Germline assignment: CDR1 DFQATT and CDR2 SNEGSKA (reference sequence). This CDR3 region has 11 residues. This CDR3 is CRASRQGAAFF. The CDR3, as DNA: TGCAGGGCTAGTCGACAGGGAGCTGCTTTCTTT.

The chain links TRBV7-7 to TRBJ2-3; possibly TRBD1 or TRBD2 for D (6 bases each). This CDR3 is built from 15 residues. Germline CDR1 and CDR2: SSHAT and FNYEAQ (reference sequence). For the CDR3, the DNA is TGTGCTAGCGGAAAAGGACAGACTAGCACAGATACGCAGTATTTT. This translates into CASGKGQTSTDTQYF.

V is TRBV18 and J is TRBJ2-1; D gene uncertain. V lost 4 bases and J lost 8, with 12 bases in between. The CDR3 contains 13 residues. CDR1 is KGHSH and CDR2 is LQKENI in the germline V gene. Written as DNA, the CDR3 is TGTGCCAGCTCACTGTTGCAGGAGCATGAGCAGTTCTTC. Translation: CASSLLQEHEQFF.

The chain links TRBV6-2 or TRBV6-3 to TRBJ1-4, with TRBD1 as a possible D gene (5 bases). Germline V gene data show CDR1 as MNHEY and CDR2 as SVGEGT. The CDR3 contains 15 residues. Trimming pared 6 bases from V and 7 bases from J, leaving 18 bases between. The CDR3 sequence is CASSEPSLGTEKLFF. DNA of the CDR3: TGTGCCAGCAGCGAACCGTCCCTGGGGACTGAAAAACTGTTTTTT.

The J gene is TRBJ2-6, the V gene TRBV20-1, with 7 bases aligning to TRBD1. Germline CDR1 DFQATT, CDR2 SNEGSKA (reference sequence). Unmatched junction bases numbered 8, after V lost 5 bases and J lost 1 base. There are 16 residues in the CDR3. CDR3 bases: TGCAGTGCTCACAGGGGTTTGAAGTCTGGGGCCAACGTCCTGACTTTC. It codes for CSAHRGLKSGANVLTF.

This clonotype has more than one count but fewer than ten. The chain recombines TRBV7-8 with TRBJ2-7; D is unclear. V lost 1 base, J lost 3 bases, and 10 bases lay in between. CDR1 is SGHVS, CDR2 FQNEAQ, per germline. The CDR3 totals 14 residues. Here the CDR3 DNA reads TGTGCCAGCAGCTTAGAGGTCACCCGCTACGAGCAGTACTTC. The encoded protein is CASSLEVTRYEQYF.